Sequencing of this T cell receptor (beta chain) was carried out in a study of early T cells in non-severe SARS-CoV-2 infection (dated by TCRdb to about 2021). At the level of the whole study: Because TCR sequencing was done on bulk RNA from unsorted whole blood, the alpha and beta chains could not be paired.

Set within a cohort of healthcare workers in London, UK, this nested case-control study involved weekly PCR testing of nasopharyngeal swabs along with blood sampling. Healthcare workers were recruited during the week of the UK lockdown, between 23 and 31 March 2020, and followed weekly for up to roughly 15 weeks. V is pared back by 7 bases and J by 9 bases, with 22 bases lying between the germline termini. Spanning cysteine to phenylalanine, the CDR3 consists of 13 amino acids. The CDR3 DNA has 39 bases and is translated from base 1. CDR1 and CDR2 (DFQATT, SNEGSKA) derive from the germline V gene (reference sequence). What the research found in general, with its limitations: Matching against VDJdb was skewed toward anti-spike CD8 responses, likely underestimated virus-specific expansions, and missed private and CD4 specificities.

Library preparation used 5' RACE. Sequencing relied on a NextSeq 500. The TCR library protocol attached unique molecular identifiers to individual cDNA molecules to correct for sequencing error and PCR bias. Sequencing covered both TCR alpha and beta chains, and within each sample the abundances of alpha and beta sequences were tightly co-correlated. Turning to the authors' computational methods: Decombinator V4 was used to perform V gene, J gene and CDR3 annotation of TCR sequences. Expanded TCRs were defined as changing significantly between any two time points under a Poisson model with p below 0.0001. TCR abundances were normalised to the total number of TCRs sequenced per sample and expressed as counts per million. TRAV1-2 paired with TRAJ12, TRAJ20 or TRAJ33 defined MAIT TCRs, while TRAV10 paired with TRAJ18 defined iNKT TCRs. VDJdb, accessed 1 November 2021, was searched for CMV, EBV and SARS-CoV-2 annotated TCRs, with TCRs annotated for multiple antigens excluded. TCRdb cleaned the public reads at Q25 with fastp, built clones with MiXCR and kept in-frame beta chains. Merged by CDR3 protein, the rows form single entries marked with the most common genes and DNA. The V and J calls follow TCRdb's processing rather than the paper's. The sample profile shows just under 65,000 distinct CDR3 sequences; 10% to 15% of them were found once. In total, the top ten clones hold 4% to 5% of the sample.

A few counts support this clonotype. The antigen it binds to is not known. Within one base of it there is no much larger clone, and no base qualities were kept. This clonotype was sampled from an adult who was a healthcare worker with PCR-confirmed SARS-CoV-2 infection or an uninfected control (not recorded which). The material sequenced was whole blood. This chain is built from TRBV20-1 and TRBJ2-7; the D call is tentative, TRBD1 or TRBD2, as each matches 5 bases. The CDR3 has the sequence CSVRDATGFGQYF. The nucleotide sequence is TGCAGTGTTCGGGACGCCACGGGGTTTGGGCAGTACTTC.